These 21 T cell receptor beta chains share one sample of origin, sequenced in a study of OX40 agonist ivuxolimab in advanced cancers. Only in-frame clones appear in the TCRdb table, and some are missing; sequencing was by immunoSEQ multiplex PCR. Found here are approximately 74,000 clones, just over 90% of them singletons; the top ten hold about 5.5%. The material was CD4+ or CD8+ T cells sorted from blood, obtained in a trial of the OX40 agonist ivuxolimab. The receptors originated from an adult with an advanced solid tumor such as melanoma, head and neck, liver or kidney cancer.

V usage is TRBV19 and J usage is TRBJ1-2, with 8 bases matching TRBD1. Germline CDR1 and CDR2: LNHDA and SQIVND (reference sequence). The ends lost 7 bases at V and 2 bases at J; junction bases unmatched: 6. The CDR3 is 14 residues long. The CDR3 bases are TGTGCCAGTATGTCAGGGGGCGCAAACTATGGCTACACCTTC. This gives the protein CASMSGGANYGYTF.

V gene TRBV5-1 combines with J gene TRBJ2-2; no clear D. Deletions cut 4 bases from V and 8 bases from J, with 6 bases between. The CDR3 consists of 11 residues. The germline V gene has CDR1 SGHRS and CDR2 YFSETQ. Here the CDR3 DNA reads TGCGCCAGCAGCCCCTCAGGGGAGCTGTTTTTT. Protein: CASSPSGELFF.

The V gene is TRBV27, the J gene TRBJ2-1, with 13 bases aligning to TRBD2. CDR3 length: 19 amino acids. J lost 0 bases, V lost 4 bases, and 9 bases had no gene match. From germline, CDR1 is MNHEY and CDR2 SMNVEV (reference sequence). The CDR3 spells CASSSPGTSGISSYNEQFF. The CDR3 DNA is TGTGCCAGCAGTTCCCCTGGGACTAGCGGGATCAGCTCCTACAATGAGCAGTTCTTC.

The chain uses TRBV4-1 and TRBJ1-4; 11 bases fit TRBD1. Germline values: CDR1 MGHRA, CDR2 YSYEKL. The CDR3 totals 16 residues. The V and J ends lost 4 bases and 8 bases, in that order; junction bases with no gene match: 9. The chain's CDR3 is CASSRPAGTGGEKLFF. CDR3 nucleotides: TGCGCCAGCAGCCGCCCGGCAGGGACAGGGGGAGAAAAACTGTTTTTT.

This chain connects TRBV5-6 to TRBJ2-1; D uncertain. CDR1 SGHDT and CDR2 YYEEEE come from the germline V gene. Trimming cost V 2 bases and J 9 bases, with 12 bases left between them. This CDR3 region has 13 residues. This CDR3 is CASSFPLVGEQFF. The CDR3 DNA follows: TGTGCCAGCAGCTTTCCCTTAGTGGGTGAGCAGTTCTTC.

The chain links TRBV2 to TRBJ1-1; 7 nucleotides agree with TRBD1. V lost 5 bases, J lost 5 bases, and 5 bases stayed unmatched. Germline CDR1 SNHLY, CDR2 FYNNEI. The CDR3 is 13 amino acids. CDR3 sequence: CASSNRGWTEAFF. DNA for the CDR3: TGTGCCAGCAGTAACAGGGGTTGGACTGAAGCTTTCTTT.

The rearrangement links TRBV6-1 to TRBJ2-6; weak D call: TRBD1 (6 bases). This CDR3 region has 17 residues. The V end was cut by 4 bases, the J end by 2 bases, with 15 bases between. Germline V CDR1 and CDR2: MNHNS, SASEGT. The CDR3 sequence is CASSGDTYVTGANVLTF. The CDR3 DNA sequence: TGTGCCAGCAGTGGGGACACCTACGTGACTGGGGCCAACGTCCTGACTTTC.

This chain joins TRBV29-1 and TRBJ2-3; D is undetermined. CDR1 and CDR2 from the germline V gene are SQVTM and ANQGSEA. V lost 2 bases to trimming and J lost 4 bases, with 13 bases between them. The CDR3 runs to 14 residues. DNA of the CDR3: TGCAGCGTTGAACTGACATTAAGACCAGATACGCAGTATTTT. The encoded protein is CSVELTLRPDTQYF.

CDR3 loop: CASSFGEGYTF. CDR3 nucleotide sequence: TGTGCCAGCAGCTTCGGTGAAGGCTACACCTTC. The gene calls are TRBV13 and TRBJ1-2; D is unclear. Trimming shortened V by 3 bases and J by 8 bases, and 7 bases separated the two germline ends. Germline-derived CDR1 and CDR2 are PRHDT and FYEKMQ (reference sequence). The CDR3 is made up of 11 amino acids.

The chain joins TRBV5-6 to TRBJ1-1; D call uncertain. This CDR3 region has 15 residues. CDR1 and CDR2 (germline): SGHDT, YYEEEE. V dropped 1 base and J dropped 0 bases, with 10 bases sitting between them. DNA of the CDR3: TGTGCCAGCAGCTTGCTCGACCCCTTGAACACTGAAGCTTTCTTT. Translation: CASSLLDPLNTEAFF.

This chain uses TRBV4-1 with TRBJ1-5; maybe TRBD1 (5 bases). Trimming pared 0 bases from V and 11 bases from J, leaving 14 bases between. The CDR3 sequence is 14 residues long. Germline CDR1 MGHRA, CDR2 YSYEKL. CDR3 sequence reads: CASSQDPGTVAQHF. CDR3 sequence (DNA): TGCGCCAGCAGCCAAGATCCGGGGACGGTGGCCCAGCATTTT.

CDR3 amino acids: CASSQDSFPTAGTAKETQYF. In nucleotides, the CDR3 is TGCGCCAGCAGCCAAGACTCGTTTCCGACCGCCGGGACAGCTAAAGAGACCCAGTACTTC. The chain is built from TRBV4-3 and TRBJ2-5; 7 bases line up with TRBD1. Unmatched junction bases numbered 19, after V lost 0 bases and J lost 3 bases. The CDR3 covers 20 residues. Germline values: CDR1 LGHNA, CDR2 YSLEER.

The rearrangement uses TRBV5-8 and TRBJ2-7, with D perhaps being TRBD1 or TRBD2 (7 bases each). Between the trimmed V and J ends, which lost 4 bases and 3 bases, there was a span of 23 bases. The CDR3 covers 17 residues. Germline V gene lookup returns CDR1 SGHTS and CDR2 YDEGEE. DNA for the CDR3: TGTGCCAGCAGCCAGGGGGTAGCGGGTGCGGTACTCTACGAGCAGTACTTC. The encoded protein is CASSQGVAGAVLYEQYF.

The rearrangement joins TRBV7-9 to TRBJ2-7; the D is unclear. Germline-derived CDR1 and CDR2 are SEHNR and FQNEAQ (reference sequence). Between the trimmed V and J ends, which lost 9 bases and 3 bases, there was a span of 15 bases. This CDR3 region has 13 residues. CDR3 nucleotides: TGTGCCAGTACTGGTCGGACGGGCTACGAGCAGTACTTC. The encoded protein is CASTGRTGYEQYF.

This clone was counted many times. V usage is TRBV7-9 and J usage is TRBJ1-5; 8 nucleotides align to TRBD1. V shed 5 bases and J 6 bases; nucleotides not matched to a gene: 6. The germline V gene has CDR1 SEHNR and CDR2 FQNEAQ (reference sequence). This CDR3 is built from 14 residues. CDR3 region: CASSETTGAQPQHF. CDR3 coding DNA: TGTGCCAGCAGCGAAACGACAGGGGCTCAGCCCCAGCATTTT.

The genes are TRBV19 and TRBJ1-1; possibly TRBD1 for D (6 bases). V lost 4 bases and J lost 2, with 11 bases in between. Germline-derived CDR1 and CDR2 are LNHDA and SQIVND (reference sequence). This CDR3 is built from 14 residues. CDR3 residues: CASSKGGPNTEAFF. The CDR3 DNA sequence: TGTGCCAGTAGTAAGGGGGGACCTAACACTGAAGCTTTCTTT.

V is TRBV25-1 and J is TRBJ2-1; a possible D gene is TRBD2 (7 bases). V was shortened by 5 bases and J by 1 base, with 12 bases between the two germline ends. Per the germline V gene, CDR1 is MGHDK and CDR2 is SYGVNS. The CDR3 runs to 15 residues. CDR3 nucleotides: TGTGCCAGCAGTACAGGGCGGGAGTCCTACAATGAGCAGTTCTTC. Protein: CASSTGRESYNEQFF.

This chain joins TRBV11-2 and TRBJ1-2, with D unclear. Trimming removed 4 bases at V and 7 bases at J, with 10 bases between. Germline lookup yields CDR1 SGHAT and CDR2 FQNNGV. This CDR3 has 12 residues. Written as DNA, the CDR3 is TGTGCCAGCAGCTATGGAGGGTCTGGCTACACCTTC. It is translated as CASSYGGSGYTF.

The V and J genes are TRBV4-2 and TRBJ2-7; 10 bases are shared with TRBD2. CDR3 length equals 16 residues. Germline V CDR1 and CDR2: LGHNA, YNFKEQ. Trimming cost V 1 base and J 6 bases; bases outside gene matches: 9. The DNA for the CDR3 is TGTGCCAGCAGCCAAGCGGGGCTAGCGGGAGTCTTCGAGCAGTACTTC. Residues: CASSQAGLAGVFEQYF.

J is TRBJ2-2 and V is TRBV7-9, with D unclear. CDR3 size: 13 residues. V lost 5 bases, J lost 3 bases, and 7 bases lay in between. Germline assignment: CDR1 SEHNR and CDR2 FQNEAQ (reference sequence). DNA for the CDR3: TGTGCCAGCAGCGCCCAAGACACCGGGGAGCTGTTTTTT. This encodes CASSAQDTGELFF.

The CDR3 protein is CASSLPQGSGRAGNEQFF. The CDR3 DNA reads TGTGCCAGCAGCTTGCCTCAGGGGAGCGGGAGGGCGGGCAATGAGCAGTTCTTC. V and J are TRBV5-6 and TRBJ2-1; TRBD2 agrees at 10 bases. This CDR3 is 18 amino acids long. Per the germline V gene, CDR1 is SGHDT and CDR2 is YYEEEE. V shed 1 base, J shed 6 bases, and the junction held 13 bases outside the gene matches. The whole variable domain, remainder taken from reference TRBV5-6 and TRBJ2-1, is DAGVTQSPTHLIKTRGQQVTLRCSPKSGHDTVSWYQQALGQGPQFIFQYYEEEERQRGNFPDRFSGHQFPNYSSELNVNALLLGDSALYLCASSLPQGSGRAGNEQFFGPGTRLTVL.